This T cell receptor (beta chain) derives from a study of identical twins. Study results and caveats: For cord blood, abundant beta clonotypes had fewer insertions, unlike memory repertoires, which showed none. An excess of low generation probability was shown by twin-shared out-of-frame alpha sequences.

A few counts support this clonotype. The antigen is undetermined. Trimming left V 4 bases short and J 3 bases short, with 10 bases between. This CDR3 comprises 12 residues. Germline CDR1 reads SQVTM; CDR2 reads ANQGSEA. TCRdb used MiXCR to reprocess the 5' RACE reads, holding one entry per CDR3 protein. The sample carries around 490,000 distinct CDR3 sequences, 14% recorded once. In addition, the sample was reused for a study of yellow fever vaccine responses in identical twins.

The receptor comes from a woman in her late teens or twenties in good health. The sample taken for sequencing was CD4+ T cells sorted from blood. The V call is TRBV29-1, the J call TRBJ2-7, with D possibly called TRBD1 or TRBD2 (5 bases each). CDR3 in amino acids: CSVGDGVYEQYF. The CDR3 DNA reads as TGCAGCGTTGGGGACGGAGTCTACGAGCAGTACTTC.